One T cell receptor (beta chain) is described in this entry. Its antigen is as yet unknown. This entry is derived from a study of CD8+ T cells in alopecia areata. Study information: Oral tofacitinib, 5 to 10 mg twice daily, was given in an open-label trial. The study, taken as a whole, reports: Tofacitinib significantly brought down scalp clonality and expanded CD8+ clones among top 100.

This CDR3 has 15 residues. Per the germline V gene, CDR1 is MNHEY and CDR2 is SMNVEV (reference sequence). With 6 bases removed from V and 11 bases from J, the gap between germline ends came to 25 bases. Treatment meaning: oral pan-JAK inhibitor, 5-10 mg twice daily. Extracted from the samples, RNA was reverse transcribed into cDNA to serve as the sequencing template. Measured with immunoSEQ multiplex PCR; TCRdb has only the in-frame clones, and not every one. The sample lists 190,000 or so clones; 58% were seen once. This TCR was sampled from a human donor with alopecia areata. The genes are TRBV27 and TRBJ1-2; a weak D match, TRBD1 (6 bases). The sample consisted of CD4+ T cells sorted from blood, taken at week 24, from a patient treated with tofacitinib. The CDR3 spells CASSIIYGTTKAYTF. The CDR3, as DNA: TGTGCCAGCAGCATCATTTACGGGACAACTAAAGCTTACACCTTC.